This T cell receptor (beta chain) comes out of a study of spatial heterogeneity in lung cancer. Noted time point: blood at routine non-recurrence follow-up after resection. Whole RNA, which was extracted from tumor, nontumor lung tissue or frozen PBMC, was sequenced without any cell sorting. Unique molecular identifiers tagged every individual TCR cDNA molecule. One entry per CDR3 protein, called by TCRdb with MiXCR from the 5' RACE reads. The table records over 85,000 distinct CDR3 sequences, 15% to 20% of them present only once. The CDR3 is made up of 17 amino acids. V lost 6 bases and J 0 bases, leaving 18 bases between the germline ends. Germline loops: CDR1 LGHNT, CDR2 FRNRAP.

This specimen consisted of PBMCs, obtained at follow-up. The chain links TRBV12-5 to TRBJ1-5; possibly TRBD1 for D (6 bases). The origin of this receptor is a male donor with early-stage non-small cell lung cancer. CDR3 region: CASGPVTGTFSNQPQHF. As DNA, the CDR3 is TGTGCTAGTGGCCCCGTGACAGGAACTTTTAGCAATCAGCCCCAGCATTTT.